This T cell receptor (beta chain) was observed in a study of blood T cell repertoires in COVID-19 (dated by TCRdb to the early 2020s). As for the study more broadly: Samples covering the acute and convalescent phases of COVID-19 were provided by collaborators in the United States, Italy and Spain. Where available, HLA class I and class II types were taken from metadata supplied by the sample provider and were not determined by assay-based typing. The repertoires were released in a freely available public database meant as a resource for research on the immune response to SARS-CoV-2. The material from the prospective study consisted of cDNA or gDNA derived from T cells, B-cell-depleted T cells, or PBMCs. The samples were drawn from two sources: the first 160 participants of the ongoing ImmuneRACE study, and 950 to 1,500 subjects contributed by 6 global collaborators. A de-identified subject ID, COVID-19 status, age in years and sex were almost always included in the sample metadata. Subjects who had been exposed to COVID-19, were actively infected with it, or had recovered from it provided the deeply sampled blood TCRbeta repertoires that made up the dataset.

At one collaborating source in Seattle, patients were enrolled during active infection and were followed longitudinally through the course of disease. The collaborating institutions used their own protocols to collect whole blood in K2EDTA tubes. For TCRbeta analysis, collaborators shipped samples as frozen whole blood, isolated PBMCs, or DNA extracted from either of those sample types. V is shortened by 1 base, J by 2 bases, and the region joining them spans 12 bases. Via the germline V gene, CDR1 is SGHRS and CDR2 YFSETQ. There are 15 amino acids in the CDR3, from cysteine to phenylalanine inclusive. Only the CDR3 portion is preserved as DNA: 45 bases, with reading frame beginning at the first base. Paper-wide results and their limitations: Clinical and demographic metadata were provided uncurated, with the amount varying by source and participant.

Turning to this clone: This receptor's antigen is unknown. Within one base of it there is no much larger clone, and no base qualities were kept.

TCRbeta CDR3 regions were amplified from genomic DNA by means of the immunoSEQ Assay, a bias-controlled multiplex PCR. As for the authors' bioinformatics: The number of nucleated cells in each sample was estimated from the amplification of reference gene primers within the assay. To quantify the absolute abundance of each unique TCRbeta CDR3 rearrangement, sequence reads were collapsed and filtered. For each sample, productive Simpson clonality was calculated as the square root of Simpson's diversity index over productive rearrangements. TCRdb limited this immuneACCESS table to in-frame rearrangements with V and J called. A share of clones is missing; checked studies link under half to unresolved V genes, and the rest is unexplained. Clone size and the V and J calls come from that table; the DNA yielded D and trimming. Across this sample there are 150,000 to 200,000 clones, with 93% seen only once. The ten largest clones capture just under 2% of the sample.

Recombination joined TRBV5-1 with TRBJ1-2; the D gene is perhaps TRBD1, from 5 matching bases. This receptor was identified in a woman aged 55-69 years with COVID-19, enrolled during active disease. The sequenced sample consisted of peripheral blood. The CDR3 protein is CASSLQGTQNYGYTF. The DNA sequence is given as TGCGCCAGCAGCTTGCAAGGGACTCAGAACTATGGCTACACCTTC.